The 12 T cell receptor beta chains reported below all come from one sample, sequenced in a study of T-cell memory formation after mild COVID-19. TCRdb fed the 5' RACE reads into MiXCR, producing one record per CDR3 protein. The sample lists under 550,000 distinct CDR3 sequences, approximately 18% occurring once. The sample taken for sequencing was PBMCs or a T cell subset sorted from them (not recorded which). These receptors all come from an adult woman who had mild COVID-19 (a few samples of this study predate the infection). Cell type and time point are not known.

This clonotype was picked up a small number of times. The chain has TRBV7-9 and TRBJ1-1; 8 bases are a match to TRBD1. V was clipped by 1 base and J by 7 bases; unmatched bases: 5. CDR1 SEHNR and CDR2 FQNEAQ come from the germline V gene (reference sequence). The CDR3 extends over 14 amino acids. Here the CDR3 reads CASSLGGTGLEAFF. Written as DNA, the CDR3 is TGTGCCAGCAGCTTAGGGGGGACAGGCCTTGAAGCTTTCTTT.

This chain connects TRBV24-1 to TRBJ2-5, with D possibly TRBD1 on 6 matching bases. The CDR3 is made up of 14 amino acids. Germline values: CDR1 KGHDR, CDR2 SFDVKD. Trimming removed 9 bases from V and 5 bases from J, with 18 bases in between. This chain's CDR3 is CATGDTSNGETQYF. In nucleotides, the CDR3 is TGTGCCACCGGGGACACTTCCAACGGCGAGACCCAGTACTTC.

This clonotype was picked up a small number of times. DNA for the CDR3: TGCGCCAGCAGCCAAGAAACTAGCGGGGGGATGCACTACGAGCAGTACTTC. Protein product: CASSQETSGGMHYEQYF. The V call is TRBV4-1, the J call TRBJ2-7; 12 bases match TRBD2. The CDR3 runs to 17 residues. Trimming at V came to 0 bases and at J to 3 bases, leaving 6 bases not matched to a gene. CDR1 MGHRA and CDR2 YSYEKL come from the germline V gene.

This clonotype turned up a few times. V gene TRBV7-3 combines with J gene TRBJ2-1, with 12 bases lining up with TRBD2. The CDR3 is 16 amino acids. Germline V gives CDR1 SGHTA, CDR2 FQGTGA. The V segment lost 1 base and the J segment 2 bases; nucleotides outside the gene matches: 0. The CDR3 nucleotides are TGTGCCAGCAGCTTAAGACTAGCGGGGGCCTACAATGAGCAGTTCTTC. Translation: CASSLRLAGAYNEQFF.

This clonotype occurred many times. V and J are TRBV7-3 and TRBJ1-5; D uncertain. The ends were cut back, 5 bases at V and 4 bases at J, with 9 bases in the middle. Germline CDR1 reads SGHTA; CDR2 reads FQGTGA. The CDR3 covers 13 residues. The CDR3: CASSAAPNQPQHF. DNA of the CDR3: TGTGCCAGCAGCGCCGCCCCTAATCAGCCCCAGCATTTT.

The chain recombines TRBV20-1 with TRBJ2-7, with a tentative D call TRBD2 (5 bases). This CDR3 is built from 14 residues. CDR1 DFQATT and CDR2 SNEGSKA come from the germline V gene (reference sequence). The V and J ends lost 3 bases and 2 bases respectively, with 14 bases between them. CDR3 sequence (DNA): TGCAGTGCTAGTGGCGGGCTAGGGACCTACGAGCAGTACTTC. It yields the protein CSASGGLGTYEQYF.

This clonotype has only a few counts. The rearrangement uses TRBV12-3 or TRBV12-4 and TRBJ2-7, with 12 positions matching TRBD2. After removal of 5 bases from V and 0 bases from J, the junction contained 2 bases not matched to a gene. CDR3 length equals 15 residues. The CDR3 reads CASSRTSGISYEQYF. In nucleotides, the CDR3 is TGTGCCAGCAGTCGGACTAGCGGGATCTCCTACGAGCAGTACTTC.

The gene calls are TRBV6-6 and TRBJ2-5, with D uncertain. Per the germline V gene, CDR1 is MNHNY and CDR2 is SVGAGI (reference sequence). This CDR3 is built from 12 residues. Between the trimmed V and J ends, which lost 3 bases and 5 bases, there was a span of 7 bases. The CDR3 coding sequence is TGTGCCAGCAGTTATAGGGTGGAGACCCAGTACTTC. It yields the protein CASSYRVETQYF.

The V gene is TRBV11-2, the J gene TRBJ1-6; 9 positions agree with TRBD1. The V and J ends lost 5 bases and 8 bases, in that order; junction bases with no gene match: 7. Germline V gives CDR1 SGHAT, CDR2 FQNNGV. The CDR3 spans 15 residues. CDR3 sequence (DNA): TGTGCCAGCAGCCCGATAGACAGGGGGTATTCACCCCTCCACTTT. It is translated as CASSPIDRGYSPLHF.

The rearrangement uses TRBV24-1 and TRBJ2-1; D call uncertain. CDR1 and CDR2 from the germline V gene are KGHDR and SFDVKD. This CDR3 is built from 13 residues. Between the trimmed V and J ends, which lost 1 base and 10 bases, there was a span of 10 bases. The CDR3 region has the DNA TGTGCCACCAGTGATTTTCTTCGAGGAGAGCAGTTCTTC. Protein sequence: CATSDFLRGEQFF.

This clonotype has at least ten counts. CDR3 sequence reads: CATSDPGATRSGEQFF. The CDR3 nucleotides read TGTGCCACCAGTGACCCCGGCGCTACGAGAAGTGGTGAGCAGTTCTTC. V usage is TRBV24-1 and J usage is TRBJ2-1; D not certain. Germline V CDR1 and CDR2: KGHDR, SFDVKD. V was trimmed by 4 bases and J by 9 bases, leaving 21 bases between them. The CDR3 totals 16 residues.

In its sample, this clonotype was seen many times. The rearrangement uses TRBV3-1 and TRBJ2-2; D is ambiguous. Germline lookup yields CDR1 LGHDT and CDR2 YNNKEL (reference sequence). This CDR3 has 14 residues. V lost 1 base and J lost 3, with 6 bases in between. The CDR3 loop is CASSQAGYTGELFF. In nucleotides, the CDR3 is TGTGCCAGCAGCCAAGCGGGCTACACCGGGGAGCTGTTTTTT.